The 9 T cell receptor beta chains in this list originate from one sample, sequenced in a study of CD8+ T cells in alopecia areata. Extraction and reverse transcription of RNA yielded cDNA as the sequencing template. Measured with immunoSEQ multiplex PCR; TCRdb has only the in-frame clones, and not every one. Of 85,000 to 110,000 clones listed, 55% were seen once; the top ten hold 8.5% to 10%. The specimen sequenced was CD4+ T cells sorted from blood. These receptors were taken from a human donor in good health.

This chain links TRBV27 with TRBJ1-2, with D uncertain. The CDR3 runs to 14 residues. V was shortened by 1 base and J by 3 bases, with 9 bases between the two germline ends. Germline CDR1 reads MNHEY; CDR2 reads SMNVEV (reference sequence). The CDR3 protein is CASSLWRGDYGYTF. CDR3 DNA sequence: TGTGCCAGCAGTTTATGGCGTGGAGACTATGGCTACACCTTC.

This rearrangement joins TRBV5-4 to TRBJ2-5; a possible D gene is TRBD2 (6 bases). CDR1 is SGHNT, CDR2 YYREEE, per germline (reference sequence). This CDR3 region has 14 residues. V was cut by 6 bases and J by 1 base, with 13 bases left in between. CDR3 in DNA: TGTGCCAGCAACGTTGGCGGGACCCAAGAGACCCAGTACTTC. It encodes CASNVGGTQETQYF. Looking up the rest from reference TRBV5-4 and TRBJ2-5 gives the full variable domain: ETGVTQSPTHLIKTRGQQVTLRCSSQSGHNTVSWYQQALGQGPQFIFQYYREEENGRGNFPPRFSGLQFPNYSSELNVNALELDDSALYLCASNVGGTQETQYFGPGTRLLVL.

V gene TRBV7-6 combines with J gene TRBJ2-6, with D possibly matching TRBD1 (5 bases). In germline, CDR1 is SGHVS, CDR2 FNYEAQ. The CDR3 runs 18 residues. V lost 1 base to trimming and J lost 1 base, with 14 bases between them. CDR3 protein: CASSLVGRALSGANVLTF. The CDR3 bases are TGTGCCAGCAGCTTAGTTGGCAGGGCCTTATCTGGGGCCAACGTCCTGACTTTC.

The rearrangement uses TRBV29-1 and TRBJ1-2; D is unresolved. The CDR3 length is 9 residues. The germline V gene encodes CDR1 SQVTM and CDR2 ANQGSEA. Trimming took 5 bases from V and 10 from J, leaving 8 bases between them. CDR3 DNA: TGCAGCGTTCCAAGATTCTACACCTTC. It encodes CSVPRFYTF.

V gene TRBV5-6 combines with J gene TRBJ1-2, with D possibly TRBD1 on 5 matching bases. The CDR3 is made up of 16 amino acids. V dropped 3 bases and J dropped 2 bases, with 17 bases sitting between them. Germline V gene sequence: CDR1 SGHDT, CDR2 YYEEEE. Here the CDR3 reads CASSSAGGAVNYGYTF. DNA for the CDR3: TGTGCCAGCAGCTCCGCCGGAGGGGCCGTAAACTATGGCTACACCTTC.

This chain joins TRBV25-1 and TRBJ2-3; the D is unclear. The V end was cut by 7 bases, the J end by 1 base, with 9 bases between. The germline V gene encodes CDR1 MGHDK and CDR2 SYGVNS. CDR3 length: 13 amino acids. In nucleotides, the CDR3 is TGTGCCAGCAACGATGATCGCACAGATACGCAGTATTTT. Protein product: CASNDDRTDTQYF. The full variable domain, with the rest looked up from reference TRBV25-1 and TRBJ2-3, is EADIYQTPRYLVIGTGKKITLECSQTMGHDKMYWYQQDPGMELHLIHYSYGVNSTEKGDLSSESTVSRIRTEHFPLTLESARPSHTSQYLCASNDDRTDTQYFGPGTRLTVL.

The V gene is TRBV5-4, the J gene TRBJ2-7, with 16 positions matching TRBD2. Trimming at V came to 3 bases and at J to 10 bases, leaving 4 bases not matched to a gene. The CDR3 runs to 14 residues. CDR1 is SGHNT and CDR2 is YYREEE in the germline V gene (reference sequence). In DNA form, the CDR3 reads TGTGCCAGCAGCTCGGGACTAGCGGGGGGGTTCCAGTACTTC. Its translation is CASSSGLAGGFQYF.

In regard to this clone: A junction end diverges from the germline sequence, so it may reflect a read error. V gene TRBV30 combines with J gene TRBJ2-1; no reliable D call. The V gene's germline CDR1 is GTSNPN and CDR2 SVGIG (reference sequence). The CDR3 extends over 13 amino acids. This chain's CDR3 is CAWNLFAYTEQFF. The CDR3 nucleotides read TGTGCCTGGAACCTGTTTGCTTACACTGAGCAGTTCTTC.

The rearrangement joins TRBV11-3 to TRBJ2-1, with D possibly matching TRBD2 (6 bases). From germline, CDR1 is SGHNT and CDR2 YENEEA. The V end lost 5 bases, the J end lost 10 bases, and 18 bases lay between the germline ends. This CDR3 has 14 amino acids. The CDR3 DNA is TGTGCCAGCAGCACCGGACTACCGACGGGCGAGCAGTTCTTC. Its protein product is CASSTGLPTGEQFF. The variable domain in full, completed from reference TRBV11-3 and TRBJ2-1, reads EAGVVQSPRYKIIEKKQPVAFWCNPISGHNTLYWYLQNLGQGPELLIRYENEEAVDDSQLPKDRFSAERLKGVDSTLKIQPAELGDSAVYLCASSTGLPTGEQFFGPGTRLTVL.